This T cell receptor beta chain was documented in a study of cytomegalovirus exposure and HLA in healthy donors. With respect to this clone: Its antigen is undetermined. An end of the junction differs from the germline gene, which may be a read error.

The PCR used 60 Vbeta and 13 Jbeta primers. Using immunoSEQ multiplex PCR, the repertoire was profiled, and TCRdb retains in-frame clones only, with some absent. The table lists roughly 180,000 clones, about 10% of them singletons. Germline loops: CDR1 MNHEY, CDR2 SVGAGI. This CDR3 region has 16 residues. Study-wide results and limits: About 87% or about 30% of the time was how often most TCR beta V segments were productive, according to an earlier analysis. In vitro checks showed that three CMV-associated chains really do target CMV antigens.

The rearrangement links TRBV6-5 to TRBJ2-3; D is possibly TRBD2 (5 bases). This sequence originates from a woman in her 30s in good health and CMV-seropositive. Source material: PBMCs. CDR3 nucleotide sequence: TGTGCCAGCAGGTACTCCATTGGGAGACGCACAGATACGCAGTATTTT. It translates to CASRYSIGRRTDTQYF.